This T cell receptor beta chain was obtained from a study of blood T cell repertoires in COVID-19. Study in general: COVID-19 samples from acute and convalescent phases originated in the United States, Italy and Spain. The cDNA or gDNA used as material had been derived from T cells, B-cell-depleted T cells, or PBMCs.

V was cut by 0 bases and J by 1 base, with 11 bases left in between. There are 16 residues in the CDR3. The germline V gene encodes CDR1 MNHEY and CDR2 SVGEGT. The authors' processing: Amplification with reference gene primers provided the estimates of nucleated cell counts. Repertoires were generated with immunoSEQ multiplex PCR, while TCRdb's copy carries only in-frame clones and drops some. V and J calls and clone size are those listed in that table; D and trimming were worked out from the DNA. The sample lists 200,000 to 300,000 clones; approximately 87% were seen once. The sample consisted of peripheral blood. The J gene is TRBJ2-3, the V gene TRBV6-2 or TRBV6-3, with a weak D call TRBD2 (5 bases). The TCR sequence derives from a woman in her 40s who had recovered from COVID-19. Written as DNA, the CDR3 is TGTGCCAGCAGTTACTCATTGGGAGACCGCACAGATACGCAGTATTTT. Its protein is CASSYSLGDRTDTQYF.